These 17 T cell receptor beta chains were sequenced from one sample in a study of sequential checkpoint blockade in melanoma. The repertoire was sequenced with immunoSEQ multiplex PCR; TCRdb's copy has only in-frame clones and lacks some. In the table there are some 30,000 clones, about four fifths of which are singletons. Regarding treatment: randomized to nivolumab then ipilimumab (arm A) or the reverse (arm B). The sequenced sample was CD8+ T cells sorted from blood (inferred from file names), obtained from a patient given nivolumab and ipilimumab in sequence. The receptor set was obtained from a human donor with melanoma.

The CDR3 here is CASSIPTGLSNQPQHF. CDR3 DNA sequence: TGTGCCAGTAGTATCCCCACAGGGCTTAGCAATCAGCCCCAGCATTTT. The chain combines TRBV19 with TRBJ1-5, with D tentatively TRBD1 (6 bases). The CDR3 consists of 16 residues. V lost 3 bases to trimming and J lost 0 bases, with 12 bases between them. Germline V gives CDR1 LNHDA, CDR2 SQIVND (reference sequence).

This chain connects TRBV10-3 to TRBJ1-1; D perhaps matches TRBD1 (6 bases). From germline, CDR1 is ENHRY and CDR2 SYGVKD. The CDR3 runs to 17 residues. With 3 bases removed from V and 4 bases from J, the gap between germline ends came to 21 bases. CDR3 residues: CAISDSLVVGGVTEAFF. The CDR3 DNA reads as TGTGCCATCAGTGATTCCCTCGTTGTAGGGGGGGTCACTGAAGCTTTCTTT.

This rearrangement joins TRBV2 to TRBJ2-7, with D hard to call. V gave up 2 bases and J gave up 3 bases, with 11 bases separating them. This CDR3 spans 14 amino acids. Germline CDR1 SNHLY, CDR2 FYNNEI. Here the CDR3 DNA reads TGTGCCAGCAGTGAACGAAACTATTTCTACGAGCAGTACTTC. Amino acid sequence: CASSERNYFYEQYF.

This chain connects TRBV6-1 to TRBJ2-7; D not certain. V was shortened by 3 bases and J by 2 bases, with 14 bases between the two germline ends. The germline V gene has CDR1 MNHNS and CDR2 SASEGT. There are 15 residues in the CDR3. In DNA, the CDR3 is TGTGCCAGCAGTGAGCAGCGACGACCCGCCTACGAGCAGTACTTC. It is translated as CASSEQRRPAYEQYF.

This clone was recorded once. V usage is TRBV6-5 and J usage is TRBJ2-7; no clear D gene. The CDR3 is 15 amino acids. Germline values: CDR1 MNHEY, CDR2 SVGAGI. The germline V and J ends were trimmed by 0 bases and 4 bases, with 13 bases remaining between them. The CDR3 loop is CASSYSSSWSYEQYF. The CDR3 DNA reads TGTGCCAGCAGTTACTCGAGCTCTTGGAGTTACGAGCAGTACTTC.

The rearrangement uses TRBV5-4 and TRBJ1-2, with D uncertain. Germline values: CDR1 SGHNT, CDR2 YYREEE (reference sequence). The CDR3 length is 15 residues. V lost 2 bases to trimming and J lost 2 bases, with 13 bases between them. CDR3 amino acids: CASSFPSAGNYGYTF. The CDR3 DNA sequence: TGTGCCAGCAGCTTTCCTTCGGCGGGAAACTATGGCTACACCTTC.

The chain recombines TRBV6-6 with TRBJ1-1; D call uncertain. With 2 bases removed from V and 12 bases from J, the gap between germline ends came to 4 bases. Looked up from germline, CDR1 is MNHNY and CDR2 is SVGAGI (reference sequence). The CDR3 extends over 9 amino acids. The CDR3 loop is CASSYPSFF. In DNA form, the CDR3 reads TGTGCCAGCAGTTACCCATCTTTCTTT.

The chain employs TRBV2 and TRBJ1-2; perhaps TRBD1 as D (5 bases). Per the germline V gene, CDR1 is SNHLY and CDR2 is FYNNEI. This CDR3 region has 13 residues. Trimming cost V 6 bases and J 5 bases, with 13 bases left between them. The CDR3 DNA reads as TGTGCCAGCAGGTCCGGGGGTGGGTATGGCTACACCTTC. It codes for CASRSGGGYGYTF.

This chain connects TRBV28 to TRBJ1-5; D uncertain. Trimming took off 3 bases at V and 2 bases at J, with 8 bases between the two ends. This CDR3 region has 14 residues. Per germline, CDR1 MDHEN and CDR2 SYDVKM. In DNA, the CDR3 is TGTGCCAGCAGTTTCAGAGGCCGCAATCAGCCCCAGCATTTT. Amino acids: CASSFRGRNQPQHF.

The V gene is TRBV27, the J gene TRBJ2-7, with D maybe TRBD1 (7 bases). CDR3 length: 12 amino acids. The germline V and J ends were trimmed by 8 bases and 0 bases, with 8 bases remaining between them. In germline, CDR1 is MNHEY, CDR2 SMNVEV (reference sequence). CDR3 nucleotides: TGTGCCAGCCAGGGGGGCTCCTACGAGCAGTACTTC. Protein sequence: CASQGGSYEQYF.

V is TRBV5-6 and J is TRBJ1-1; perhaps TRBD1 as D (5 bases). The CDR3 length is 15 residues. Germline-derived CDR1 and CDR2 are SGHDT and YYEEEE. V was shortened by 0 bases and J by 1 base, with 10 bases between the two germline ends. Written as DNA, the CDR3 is TGTGCCAGCAGCTTGGAGGCGGACACGAACACTGAAGCTTTCTTT. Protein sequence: CASSLEADTNTEAFF. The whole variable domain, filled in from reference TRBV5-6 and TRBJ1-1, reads DAGVTQSPTHLIKTRGQQVTLRCSPKSGHDTVSWYQQALGQGPQFIFQYYEEEERQRGNFPDRFSGHQFPNYSSELNVNALLLGDSALYLCASSLEADTNTEAFFGQGTRLTVV.

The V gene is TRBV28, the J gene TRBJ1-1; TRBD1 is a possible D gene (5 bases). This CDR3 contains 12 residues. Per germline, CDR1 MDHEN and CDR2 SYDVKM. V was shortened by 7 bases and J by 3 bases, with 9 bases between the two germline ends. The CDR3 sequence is CASKRGDTEAFF. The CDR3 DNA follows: TGTGCCAGCAAGCGGGGGGACACTGAAGCTTTCTTT.

In nucleotides, the CDR3 is TGTGCCATTTCGACAGGTGAAAAACTGTTTTTT. Translated, it gives CAISTGEKLFF. The V and J genes are TRBV19 and TRBJ1-4; TRBD1 might be the D (6 bases). Germline V gene data show CDR1 as LNHDA and CDR2 as SQIVND (reference sequence). The CDR3 is 11 residues long. Trimming shortened V by 10 bases and J by 7 bases, and 10 bases separated the two germline ends.

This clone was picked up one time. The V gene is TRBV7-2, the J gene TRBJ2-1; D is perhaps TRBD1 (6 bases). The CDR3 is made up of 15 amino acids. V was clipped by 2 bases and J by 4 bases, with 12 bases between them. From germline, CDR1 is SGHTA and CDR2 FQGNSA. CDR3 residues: CASSLMTGVYNEQFF. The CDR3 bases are TGTGCCAGCAGCTTAATGACAGGAGTTTACAATGAGCAGTTCTTC.

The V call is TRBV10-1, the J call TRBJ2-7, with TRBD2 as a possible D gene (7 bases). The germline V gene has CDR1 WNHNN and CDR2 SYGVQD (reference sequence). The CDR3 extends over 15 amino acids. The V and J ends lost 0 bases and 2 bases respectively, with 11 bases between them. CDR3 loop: CASSESGGGPYEQYF. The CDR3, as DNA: TGCGCCAGCAGTGAGTCCGGCGGGGGCCCCTACGAGCAGTACTTC.

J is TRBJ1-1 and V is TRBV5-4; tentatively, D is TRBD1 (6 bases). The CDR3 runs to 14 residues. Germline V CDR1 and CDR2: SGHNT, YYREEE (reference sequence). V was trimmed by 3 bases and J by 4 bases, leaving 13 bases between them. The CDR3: CASSSGQGGTEAFF. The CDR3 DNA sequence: TGTGCCAGCAGCTCGGGACAAGGGGGCACTGAAGCTTTCTTT.

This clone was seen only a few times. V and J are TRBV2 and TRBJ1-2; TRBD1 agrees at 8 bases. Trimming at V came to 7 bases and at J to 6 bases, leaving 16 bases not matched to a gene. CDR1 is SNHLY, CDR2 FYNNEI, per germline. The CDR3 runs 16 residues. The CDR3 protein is CASTLTETGAKDGYTF. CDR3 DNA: TGTGCCAGCACCCTTACAGAGACAGGGGCGAAAGATGGCTACACCTTC.